This TCR beta chain was captured in a study of PD-1 blockade in mismatch repair-deficient tumors. Study-level information: Enrolled about 2012-2016, patients had progressing, pretreated mismatch repair-deficient cancers of 11 to 13 types. Whole-study results and caveats: Tumor-resident clones, often undetectable pretreatment in blood, expanded then contracted after pembrolizumab.

PCR or immunohistochemistry showed mismatch repair deficiency in every enrolled patient. Trimming left V 0 bases short and J 4 bases short, with 5 bases between. Germline CDR1 is MNHEY and CDR2 is SVGAGI. The CDR3 contains 13 residues. The assay was immunoSEQ multiplex PCR, and TCRdb's table has in-frame clones only and misses some. The table lists about 120,000 clones, around 86% of them singletons, with 13% in the top ten. Comments on this clone: Its antigen is currently unknown.

Sequenced here: peripheral blood, sampled 44 weeks after starting pembrolizumab. This chain joins TRBV6-5 and TRBJ2-3, with D hard to call. The source of this sequence is an adult with mismatch repair-deficient cancer. This chain's CDR3 is CASSYSMADTQYF. The CDR3 DNA reads as TGTGCCAGCAGTTACTCGATGGCAGATACGCAGTATTTT.